The clone carrying this TCR beta chain was picked up a small number of times. What it binds is not known. As every portion of the isolated RNA was reverse transcribed, the sequencing read expressed TCRB transcripts. The assay was immunoSEQ multiplex PCR, and TCRdb's table has in-frame clones only and misses some. The sample lists 500,000 to 700,000 clones; 15% to 19% were seen once. This sample is part of a study of beta chain features in type 1 diabetes. Study-level findings and limits: The naive, central memory and Treg TCRB repertoires looked more alike in patients than they did in healthy donors.

The V end lost 1 base, the J end lost 0 bases, and 16 bases lay between the germline ends. The length of the CDR3 is 17 residues. Per the germline V gene, CDR1 is SGDLS and CDR2 is YYNGEE. Only one heparinised blood draw was taken per donor, and its volume averaged approximately 100 mL. The chain uses TRBV9 and TRBJ1-1; no clear D gene. This receptor was taken from a man younger than 30 in good health. Sequenced input: naive CD4+ T cells from blood. CDR3 nucleotides: TGTGCCAGCAGCGTACGGTCAGACACCTCGATGAACACTGAAGCTTTCTTT. Translation gives CASSVRSDTSMNTEAFF. The complete variable domain, with remaining parts taken from reference TRBV9 and TRBJ1-1, reads DSGVTQTPKHLITATGQRVTLRCSPRSGDLSVYWYQQSLDQGLQFLIQYYNGEERAKGNILERFSAQQFPDLHSELNLSSLELGDSALYFCASSVRSDTSMNTEAFFGQGTRLTVV.